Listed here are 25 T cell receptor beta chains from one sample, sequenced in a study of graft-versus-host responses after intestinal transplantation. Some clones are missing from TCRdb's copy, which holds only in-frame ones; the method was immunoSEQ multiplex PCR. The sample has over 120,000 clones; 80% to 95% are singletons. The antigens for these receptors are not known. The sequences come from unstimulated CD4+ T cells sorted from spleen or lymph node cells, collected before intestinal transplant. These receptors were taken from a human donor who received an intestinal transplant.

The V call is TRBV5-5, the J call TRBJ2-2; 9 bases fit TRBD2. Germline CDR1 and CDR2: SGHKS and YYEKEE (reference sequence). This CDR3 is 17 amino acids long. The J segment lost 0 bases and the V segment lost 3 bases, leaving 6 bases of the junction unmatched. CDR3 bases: TGTGCCAGCAGCTCTCCAGCGGGAGGTCCGAACACCGGGGAGCTGTTTTTT. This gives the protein CASSSPAGGPNTGELFF.

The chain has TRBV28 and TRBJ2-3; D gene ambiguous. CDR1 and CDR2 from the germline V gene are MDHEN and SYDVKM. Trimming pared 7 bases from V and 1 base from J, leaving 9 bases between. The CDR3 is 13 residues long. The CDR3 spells CASTLAGTDTQYF. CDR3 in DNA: TGTGCCAGCACCCTCGCAGGCACAGATACGCAGTATTTT.

CDR3 protein: CATSRDRGGVRQFF. CDR3 in DNA: TGTGCCACCAGCAGAGATCGAGGAGGGGTACGGCAGTTCTTC. The V gene is TRBV15, the J gene TRBJ2-1; D perhaps matches TRBD2 (6 bases). The CDR3 runs to 14 residues. CDR1 is LNHNV, CDR2 YYDKDF, per germline (reference sequence). Trimming stripped 0 bases from V and 12 bases from J, with 15 bases between.

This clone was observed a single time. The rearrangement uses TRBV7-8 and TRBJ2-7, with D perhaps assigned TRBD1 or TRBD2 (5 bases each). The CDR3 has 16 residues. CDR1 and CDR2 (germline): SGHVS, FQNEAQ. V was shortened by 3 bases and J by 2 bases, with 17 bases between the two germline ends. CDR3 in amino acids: CASSFARDPTTYEQYF. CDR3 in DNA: TGTGCCAGCAGCTTCGCACGGGACCCCACCACCTACGAGCAGTACTTC.

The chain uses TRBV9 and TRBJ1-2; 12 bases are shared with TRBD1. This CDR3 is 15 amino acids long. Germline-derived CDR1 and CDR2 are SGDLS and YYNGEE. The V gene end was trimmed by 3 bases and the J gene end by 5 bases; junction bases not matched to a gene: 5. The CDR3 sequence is CASSAPGQGAYGYTF. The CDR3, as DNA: TGTGCCAGCAGCGCTCCGGGACAGGGGGCATATGGCTACACCTTC.

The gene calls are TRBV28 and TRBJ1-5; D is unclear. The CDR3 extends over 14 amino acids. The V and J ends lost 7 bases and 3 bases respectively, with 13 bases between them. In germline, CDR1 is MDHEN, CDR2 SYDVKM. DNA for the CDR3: TGTGCCAGCACAAGCTATTACCTCAATCAGCCCCAGCATTTT. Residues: CASTSYYLNQPQHF.

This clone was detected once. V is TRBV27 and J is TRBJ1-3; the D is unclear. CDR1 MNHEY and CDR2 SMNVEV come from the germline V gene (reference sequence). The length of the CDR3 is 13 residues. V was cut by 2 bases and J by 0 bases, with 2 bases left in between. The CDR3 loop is CASSLVSGNTIYF. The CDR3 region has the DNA TGTGCCAGCAGTTTAGTCTCTGGAAACACCATATATTTT.

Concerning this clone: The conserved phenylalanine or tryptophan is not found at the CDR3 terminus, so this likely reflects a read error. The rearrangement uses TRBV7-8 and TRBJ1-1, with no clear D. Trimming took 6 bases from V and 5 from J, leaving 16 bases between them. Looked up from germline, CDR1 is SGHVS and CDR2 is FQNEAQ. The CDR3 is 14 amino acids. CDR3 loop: CASSSVGVETEAFL. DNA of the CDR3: TGTGCCAGCAGTTCAGTGGGAGTGGAGACTGAAGCTTTCCTT.

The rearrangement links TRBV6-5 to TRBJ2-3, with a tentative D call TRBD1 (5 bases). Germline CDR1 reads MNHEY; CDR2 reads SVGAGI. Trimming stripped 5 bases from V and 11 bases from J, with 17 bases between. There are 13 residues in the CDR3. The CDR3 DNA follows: TGTGCCAGCAGTGAAAGGGGATATCCTGAGCAGTATTTT. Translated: CASSERGYPEQYF.

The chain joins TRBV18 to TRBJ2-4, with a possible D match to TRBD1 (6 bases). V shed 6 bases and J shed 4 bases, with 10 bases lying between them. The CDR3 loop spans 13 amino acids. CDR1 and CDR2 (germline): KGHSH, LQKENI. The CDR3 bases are TGTGCCAGCTCTCCCGGGACAAAAAACATTCAGTACTTC. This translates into CASSPGTKNIQYF.

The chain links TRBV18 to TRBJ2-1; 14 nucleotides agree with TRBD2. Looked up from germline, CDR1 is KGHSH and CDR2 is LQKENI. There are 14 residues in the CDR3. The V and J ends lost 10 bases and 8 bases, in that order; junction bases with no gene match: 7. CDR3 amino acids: CATQTSGRVDEQFF. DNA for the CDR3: TGTGCCACACAGACTAGCGGGAGGGTAGATGAGCAGTTCTTC.

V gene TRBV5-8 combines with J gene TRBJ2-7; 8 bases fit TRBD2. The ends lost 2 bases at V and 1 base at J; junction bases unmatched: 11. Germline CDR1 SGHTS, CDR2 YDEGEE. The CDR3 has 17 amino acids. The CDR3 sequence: CASSFSSGLAGSYEQYF. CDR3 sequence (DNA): TGTGCCAGCAGCTTTTCGTCGGGGCTAGCGGGTTCCTACGAGCAGTACTTC. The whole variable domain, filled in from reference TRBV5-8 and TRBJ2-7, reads EAGVTQSPTHLIKTRGQQATLRCSPISGHTSVYWYQQALGLGLQFLLWYDEGEERNRGNFPPRFSGRQFPNYSSELNVNALELEDSALYLCASSFSSGLAGSYEQYFGPGTRLTVT.

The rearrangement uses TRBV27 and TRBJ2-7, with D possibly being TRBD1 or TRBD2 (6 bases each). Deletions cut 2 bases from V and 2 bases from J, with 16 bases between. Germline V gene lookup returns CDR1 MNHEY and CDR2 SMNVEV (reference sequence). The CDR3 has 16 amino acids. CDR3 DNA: TGTGCCAGCAGTTTAACCCTCGGGGGCCCAGCCTACGAGCAGTACTTC. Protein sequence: CASSLTLGGPAYEQYF.

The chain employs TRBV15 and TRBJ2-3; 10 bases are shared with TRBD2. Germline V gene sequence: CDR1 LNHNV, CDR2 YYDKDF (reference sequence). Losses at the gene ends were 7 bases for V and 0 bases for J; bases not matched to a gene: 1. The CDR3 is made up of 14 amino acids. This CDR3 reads CATKGLASTDTQYF. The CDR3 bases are TGTGCCACCAAGGGACTAGCGAGCACAGATACGCAGTATTTT.

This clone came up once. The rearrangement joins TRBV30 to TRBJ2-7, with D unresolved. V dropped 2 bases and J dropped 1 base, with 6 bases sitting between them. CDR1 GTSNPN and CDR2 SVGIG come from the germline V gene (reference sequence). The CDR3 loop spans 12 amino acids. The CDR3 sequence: CAWSSSSYEQYF. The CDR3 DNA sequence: TGTGCCTGGAGTTCGAGTTCCTACGAGCAGTACTTC. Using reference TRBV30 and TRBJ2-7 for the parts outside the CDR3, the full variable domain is SQTIHQWPATLVQPVGSPLSLECTVEGTSNPNLYWYRQAAGRGLQLLFYSVGIGQISSEVPQNLSASRPQDRQFILSSKKLLLSDSGFYLCAWSSSSYEQYFGPGTRLTVT.

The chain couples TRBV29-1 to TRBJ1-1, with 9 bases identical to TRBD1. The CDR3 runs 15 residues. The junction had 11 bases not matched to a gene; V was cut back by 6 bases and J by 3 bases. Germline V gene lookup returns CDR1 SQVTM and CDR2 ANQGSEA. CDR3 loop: CSVENRGLKYTEAFF. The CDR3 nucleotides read TGCAGCGTCGAAAACAGGGGGCTAAAGTACACTGAAGCTTTCTTT.

CDR3 coding DNA: TGTGCCTGGAGGGACAGGTCGGAGCAGTTCTTC. Its protein product is CAWRDRSEQFF. This chain links TRBV30 with TRBJ2-1; TRBD1 aligns across 7 bases. This CDR3 spans 11 amino acids. Germline V gene lookup returns CDR1 GTSNPN and CDR2 SVGIG (reference sequence). Unmatched junction bases numbered 3, after V lost 3 bases and J lost 10 bases.

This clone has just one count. This CDR3 reads CASSEERPQPQHF. CDR3 DNA: TGTGCCAGCAGTGAAGAGCGACCTCAGCCCCAGCATTTT. The genes are TRBV6-5 and TRBJ1-5; no clear D. The germline gives CDR1 MNHEY, CDR2 SVGAGI. This CDR3 comprises 13 residues. V was trimmed by 5 bases and J by 6 bases, leaving 11 bases between them.

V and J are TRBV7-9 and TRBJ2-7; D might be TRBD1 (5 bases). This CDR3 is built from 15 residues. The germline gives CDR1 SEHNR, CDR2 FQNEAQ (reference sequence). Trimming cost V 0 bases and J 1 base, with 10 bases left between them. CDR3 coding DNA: TGTGCCAGCAGCTTAGCGCAGGGCAGATCCTACGAGCAGTACTTC. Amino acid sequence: CASSLAQGRSYEQYF.

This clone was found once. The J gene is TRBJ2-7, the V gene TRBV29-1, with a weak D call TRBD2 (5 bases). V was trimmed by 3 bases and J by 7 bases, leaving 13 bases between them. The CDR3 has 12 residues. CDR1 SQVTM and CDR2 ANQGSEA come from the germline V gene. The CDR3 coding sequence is TGCAGCGTTGACACGGGAATCGCAGAGCAGTACTTC. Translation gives CSVDTGIAEQYF.

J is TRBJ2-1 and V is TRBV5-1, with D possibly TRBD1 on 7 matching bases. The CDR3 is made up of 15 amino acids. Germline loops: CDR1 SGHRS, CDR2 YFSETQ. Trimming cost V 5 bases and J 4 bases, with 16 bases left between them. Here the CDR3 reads CASSSRQGGYNEQFF. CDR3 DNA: TGCGCCAGCAGTAGCAGACAGGGAGGTTACAATGAGCAGTTCTTC.

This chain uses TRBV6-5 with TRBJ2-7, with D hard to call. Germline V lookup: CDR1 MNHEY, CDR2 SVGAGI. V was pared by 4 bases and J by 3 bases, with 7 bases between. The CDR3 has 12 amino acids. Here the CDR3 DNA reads TGTGCCAGCAGTTCCTTCAACTACGAGCAGTACTTC. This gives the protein CASSSFNYEQYF.

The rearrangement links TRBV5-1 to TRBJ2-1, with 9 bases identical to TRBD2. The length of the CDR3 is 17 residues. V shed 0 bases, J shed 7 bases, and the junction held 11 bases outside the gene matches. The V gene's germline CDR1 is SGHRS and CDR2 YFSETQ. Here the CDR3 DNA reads TGCGCCAGCAGCTTGGCCGTCTTAGCGGGAGCGCGGAATGAGCAGTTCTTC. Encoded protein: CASSLAVLAGARNEQFF. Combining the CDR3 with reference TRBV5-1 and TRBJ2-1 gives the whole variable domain KAGVTQTPRYLIKTRGQQVTLSCSPISGHRSVSWYQQTPGQGLQFLFEYFSETQRNKGNFPGRFSGRQFSNSRSEMNVSTLELGDSALYLCASSLAVLAGARNEQFFGPGTRLTVL.

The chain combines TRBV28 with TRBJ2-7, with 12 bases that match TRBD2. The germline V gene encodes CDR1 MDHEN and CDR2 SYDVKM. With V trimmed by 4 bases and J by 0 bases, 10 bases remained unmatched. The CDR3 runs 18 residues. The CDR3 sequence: CASSSPGLAGASSYEQYF. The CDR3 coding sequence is TGTGCCAGCAGTTCTCCGGGACTAGCGGGTGCGAGCTCCTACGAGCAGTACTTC.

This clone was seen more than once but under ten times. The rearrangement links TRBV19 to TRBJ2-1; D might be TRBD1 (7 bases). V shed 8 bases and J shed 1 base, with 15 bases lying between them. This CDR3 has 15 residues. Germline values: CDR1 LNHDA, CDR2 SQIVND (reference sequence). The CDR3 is CASGKTGRSYNEQFF. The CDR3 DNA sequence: TGTGCCAGTGGGAAGACAGGGAGGTCCTACAATGAGCAGTTCTTC.